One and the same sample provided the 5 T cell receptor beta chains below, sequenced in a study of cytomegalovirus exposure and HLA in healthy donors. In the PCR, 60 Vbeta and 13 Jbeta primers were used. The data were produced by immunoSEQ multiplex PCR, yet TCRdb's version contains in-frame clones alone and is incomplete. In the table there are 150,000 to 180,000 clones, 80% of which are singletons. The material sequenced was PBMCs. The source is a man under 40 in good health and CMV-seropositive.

The CDR3 nucleotides read TGTGCCAGCAGCGTAGGGACAGGAGGAATCTACGAGCAGTACTTC. Its translation: CASSVGTGGIYEQYF. The chain has TRBV7-2 and TRBJ2-7; 8 positions agree with TRBD1. The germline gives CDR1 SGHTA, CDR2 FQGNSA. V gave up 5 bases and J gave up 3 bases; unmatched junction bases: 9. The CDR3 runs 15 residues.

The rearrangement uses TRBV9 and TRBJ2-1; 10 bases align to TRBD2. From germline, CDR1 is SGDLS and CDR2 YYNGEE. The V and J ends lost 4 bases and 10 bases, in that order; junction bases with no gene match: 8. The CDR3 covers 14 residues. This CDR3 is CASSSGTSETEQFF. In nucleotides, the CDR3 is TGTGCCAGCAGCTCCGGGACTAGCGAGACGGAGCAGTTCTTC.

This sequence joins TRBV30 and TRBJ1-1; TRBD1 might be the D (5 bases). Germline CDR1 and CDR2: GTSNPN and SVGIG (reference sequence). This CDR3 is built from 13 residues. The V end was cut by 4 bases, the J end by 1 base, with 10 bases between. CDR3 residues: CAWKQGKNTEAFF. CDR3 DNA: TGTGCCTGGAAGCAGGGTAAGAACACTGAAGCTTTCTTT.

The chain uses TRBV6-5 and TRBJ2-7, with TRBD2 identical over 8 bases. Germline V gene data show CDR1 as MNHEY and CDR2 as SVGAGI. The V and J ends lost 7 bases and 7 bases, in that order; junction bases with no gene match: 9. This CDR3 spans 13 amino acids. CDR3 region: CASTPGGGGEQYF. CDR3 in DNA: TGTGCCAGCACCCCGGGGGGGGGAGGGGAGCAGTACTTC.

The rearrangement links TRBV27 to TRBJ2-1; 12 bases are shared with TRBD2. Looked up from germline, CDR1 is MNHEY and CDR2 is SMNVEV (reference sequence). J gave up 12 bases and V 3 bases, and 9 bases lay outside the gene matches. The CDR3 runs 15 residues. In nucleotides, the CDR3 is TGTGCCAGCAGTTTTGCGACTAGCGGGAGAAGTTTGCAGTTCTTC. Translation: CASSFATSGRSLQFF.